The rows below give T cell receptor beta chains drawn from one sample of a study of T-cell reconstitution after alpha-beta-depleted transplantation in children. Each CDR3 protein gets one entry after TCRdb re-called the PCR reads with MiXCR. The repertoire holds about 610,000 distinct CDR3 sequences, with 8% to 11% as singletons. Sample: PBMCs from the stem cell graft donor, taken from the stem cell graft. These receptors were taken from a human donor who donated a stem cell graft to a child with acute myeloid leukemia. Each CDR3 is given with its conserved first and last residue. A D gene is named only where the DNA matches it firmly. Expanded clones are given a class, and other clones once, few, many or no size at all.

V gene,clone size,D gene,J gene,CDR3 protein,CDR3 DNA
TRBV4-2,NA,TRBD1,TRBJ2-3,CASSAQPGQGKTDTQYF,TGTGCCAGCAGCGCTCAACCGGGACAGGGGAAAACAGATACGCAGTATTTT
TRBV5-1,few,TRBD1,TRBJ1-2,CASSLEGGIYGYTF,TGCGCCAGCAGCCTGGAAGGGGGCATTTATGGCTACACCTTC
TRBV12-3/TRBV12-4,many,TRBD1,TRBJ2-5,CASSATGGSETQYF,TGTGCCAGCAGCGCGACAGGGGGCTCTGAGACCCAGTACTTC
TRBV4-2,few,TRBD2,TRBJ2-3,CASSRTIAGYGTDTQYF,TGTGCCAGCAGCCGAACGATAGCGGGATACGGCACAGATACGCAGTATTTT
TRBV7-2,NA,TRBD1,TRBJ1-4,CASSLSGTGEEKLFF,TGTGCCAGCAGCTTATCCGGGACAGGGGAAGAAAAACTGTTTTTT
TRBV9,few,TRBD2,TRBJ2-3,CASSPIAGGPTDTQYF,TGTGCCAGCAGCCCGATAGCGGGAGGGCCGACAGATACGCAGTATTTT
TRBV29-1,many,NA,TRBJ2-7,CSAERAPGEQYF,TGCAGCGCTGAGCGGGCCCCGGGCGAGCAGTACTTC
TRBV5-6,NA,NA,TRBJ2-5,CASSFRRHQGAQYF,TGTGCCAGCAGCTTTCGACGGCACCAAGGGGCCCAGTACTTC
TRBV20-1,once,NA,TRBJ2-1,CSAGGGHLNEQFF,TGCAGTGCAGGGGGAGGGCATCTCAATGAGCAGTTCTTC
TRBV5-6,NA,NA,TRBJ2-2,CASSPVSPSGELFF,TGTGCCAGCAGCCCTGTCTCTCCGTCAGGGGAGCTGTTTTTT
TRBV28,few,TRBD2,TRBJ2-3,CATLLAGAPWAQYF,TGTGCCACCCTACTAGCGGGAGCGCCATGGGCGCAGTATTTT
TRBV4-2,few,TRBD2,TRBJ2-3,CASSQHGASGLAGATDTQYF,TGTGCCAGCAGCCAACACGGGGCCTCCGGACTAGCGGGAGCCACAGATACGCAGTATTTT
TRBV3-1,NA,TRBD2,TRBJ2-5,CASRTSGSQGETQYF,TGTGCCAGCAGGACTAGCGGGAGTCAAGGGGAGACCCAGTACTTC
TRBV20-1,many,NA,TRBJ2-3,CSAPRRDDGTDTQYF,TGCAGTGCTCCCAGGAGGGATGACGGAACAGATACGCAGTATTTT
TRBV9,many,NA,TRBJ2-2,CASSVGGESGELFF,TGTGCCAGCAGCGTAGGTGGAGAATCCGGGGAGCTGTTTTTT
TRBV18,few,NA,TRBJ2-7,CASAGSSYEQYF,TGTGCCAGCGCGGGGAGCTCCTACGAGCAGTACTTC
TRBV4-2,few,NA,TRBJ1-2,CASSQDERKGGYTF,TGTGCCAGCAGCCAAGATGAGAGAAAGGGGGGCTACACCTTC
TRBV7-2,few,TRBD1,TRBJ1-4,CASSLAGQGPEKLFF,TGTGCCAGCAGCTTAGCGGGACAGGGGCCCGAAAAACTGTTTTTT
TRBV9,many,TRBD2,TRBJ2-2,CASSVALAGPGGELFF,TGTGCCAGCAGCGTAGCACTAGCGGGGCCCGGCGGGGAGCTGTTTTTT
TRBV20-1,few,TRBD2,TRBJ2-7,CSARAGTSGDRYEQYF,TGCAGTGCTAGAGCGGGTACTAGCGGGGATAGGTACGAGCAGTACTTC
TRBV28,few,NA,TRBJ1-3,CASSAVGFSGNTIYF,TGTGCCAGCAGCGCGGTGGGGTTTTCTGGAAACACCATATATTTT
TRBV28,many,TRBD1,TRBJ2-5,CASSSDRGLWETQYF,TGTGCCAGCAGCTCGGACAGGGGGCTTTGGGAGACCCAGTACTTC
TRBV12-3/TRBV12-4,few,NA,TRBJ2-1,CASTGDPAYNEQFF,TGTGCCAGCACCGGTGACCCTGCCTACAATGAGCAGTTCTTC
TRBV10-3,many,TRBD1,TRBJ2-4,CAISDPQGVTKNIQYF,TGTGCCATCAGTGATCCTCAGGGGGTCACCAAAAACATTCAGTACTTC
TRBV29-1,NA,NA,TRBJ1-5,CSVSGRNQPQHF,TGCAGCGTCAGCGGCAGGAATCAGCCCCAGCATTTT
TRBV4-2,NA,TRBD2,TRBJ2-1,CASSQGLADLAYNEQFF,TGTGCCAGCAGCCAGGGACTAGCGGACTTGGCCTACAATGAGCAGTTCTTC
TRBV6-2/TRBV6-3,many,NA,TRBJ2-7,CASSYWAYEQYF,TGTGCCAGCAGTTACTGGGCCTACGAGCAGTACTTC
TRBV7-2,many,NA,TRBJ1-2,CASSLRENWGGYTF,TGTGCCAGCAGCTTACGGGAAAATTGGGGTGGCTACACCTTC
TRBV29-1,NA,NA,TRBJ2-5,CSGRLETQYF,TGCAGCGGCCGCTTGGAGACCCAGTACTTC
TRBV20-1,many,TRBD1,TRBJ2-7,CSAGGQGASYEQYF,TGCAGTGCAGGGGGACAGGGGGCCTCCTACGAGCAGTACTTC
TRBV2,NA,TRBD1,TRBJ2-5,CASSPRTGGTQYF,TGTGCCAGCAGTCCGAGGACAGGCGGGACCCAGTACTTC
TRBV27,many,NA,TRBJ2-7,CASSWLTSAHEQYF,TGTGCCAGCAGTTGGTTGACTAGTGCCCACGAGCAGTACTTC
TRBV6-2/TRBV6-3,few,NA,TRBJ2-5,CASSPGDKWRQTQYF,TGTGCCAGCAGCCCCGGGGACAAGTGGCGACAGACCCAGTACTTC
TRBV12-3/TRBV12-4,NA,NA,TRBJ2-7,CASSFGPGAPQYF,TGTGCCAGCAGTTTTGGCCCCGGGGCGCCCCAGTACTTC
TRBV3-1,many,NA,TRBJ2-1,CASSTGGGAYNEQFF,TGTGCCAGCAGCACCGGAGGGGGTGCCTACAATGAGCAGTTCTTC
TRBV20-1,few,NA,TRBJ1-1,CSARGGGNTEAFF,TGCAGTGCTAGGGGGGGCGGGAACACTGAAGCTTTCTTT
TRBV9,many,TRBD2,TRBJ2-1,CASSPRTSGISYYNEQFF,TGTGCCAGCAGCCCTCGGACTAGCGGGATTTCCTACTACAATGAGCAGTTCTTC
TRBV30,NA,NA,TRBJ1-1,CAWSVRSGNTEAFF,TGTGCCTGGAGTGTACGGTCGGGGAACACTGAAGCTTTCTTT
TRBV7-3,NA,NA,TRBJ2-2,CASQSRASATGELFF,TGTGCCAGCCAATCAAGGGCTAGCGCCACCGGGGAGCTGTTTTTT
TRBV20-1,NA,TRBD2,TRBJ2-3,CSARDLGGSGTQYF,TGCAGTGCTAGAGATCTAGGCGGGAGTGGAACGCAGTATTTT
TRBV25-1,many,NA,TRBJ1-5,CASSGRGGSNQPQHF,TGTGCCAGCAGTGGTCGGGGGGGAAGCAATCAGCCCCAGCATTTT
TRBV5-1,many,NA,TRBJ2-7,CASSFTGQSYEQYF,TGCGCCAGCAGCTTCACAGGGCAGTCCTACGAGCAGTACTTC
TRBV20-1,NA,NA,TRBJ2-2,CSARDQVGSGELFF,TGCAGTGCTAGAGACCAAGTAGGGTCCGGGGAGCTGTTTTTT
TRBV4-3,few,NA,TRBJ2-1,CASSQDRTSQIEQFF,TGCGCCAGCAGCCAAGACCGGACTTCTCAGATTGAGCAGTTCTTC
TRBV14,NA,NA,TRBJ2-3,CASSQDLGRRTDTQYF,TGTGCCAGCAGCCAAGATCTGGGGAGGCGCACAGATACGCAGTATTTT
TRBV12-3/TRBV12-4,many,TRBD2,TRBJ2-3,CASSFGGAAGGDTQYF,TGTGCCAGCAGTTTCGGAGGGGCAGCGGGAGGAGATACGCAGTATTTT
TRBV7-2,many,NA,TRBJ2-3,CASSLDGGSGDTQYF,TGTGCCAGCAGCTTAGACGGGGGCTCGGGAGATACGCAGTATTTT
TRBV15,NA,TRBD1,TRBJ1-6,CATSRERKTGVNSPLHF,TGTGCCACCAGCAGAGAGCGAAAGACAGGGGTTAATTCACCCCTCCACTTT
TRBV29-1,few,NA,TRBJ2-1,CSVEPSEFNEQFF,TGCAGCGTTGAGCCTAGCGAGTTCAATGAGCAGTTCTTC
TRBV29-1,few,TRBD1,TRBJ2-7,CSARDRGREQYF,TGCAGCGCCCGGGACAGGGGGCGAGAGCAGTACTTC
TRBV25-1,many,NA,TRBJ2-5,CASKGGETQYF,TGTGCCAGCAAAGGGGGAGAGACCCAGTACTTC
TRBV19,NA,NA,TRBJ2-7,CASRVQGDSEQYF,TGTGCCAGTAGGGTACAGGGCGACTCCGAGCAGTACTTC
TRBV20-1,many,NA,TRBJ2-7,CSVIAVESSYEQYF,TGCAGTGTTATTGCGGTTGAAAGCTCCTACGAGCAGTACTTC